This record concerns one T cell receptor beta chain sequence. Its antigen is still unknown. The data derive from a study of CD8 T cells in Susac syndrome. Study-level points and caveats: That the number of individuals in its TCR sequencing and HLA analysis was relatively small was acknowledged by the study. CD4+ T cell repertoires in Susac syndrome exhibited no evidence of clonal expansion.

A quantity of about 0.5 to 1 ug RNA underwent reverse transcription using random hexamers. TCRdb reanalysed the immunoSEQ multiplex PCR reads using MiXCR and keeps one entry per CDR3 protein. The table lists about 140,000 distinct CDR3 sequences, more than 90% of them singletons. The receptor was isolated from a human donor with Susac syndrome. The sequenced sample consisted of CD4+ T cells from PBMCs.

The CDR3 region has the DNA TGTGCCAGCAGCCCGGGACCTGAGCGGCCACTCACGCAGTATTTT. Translation: CASSPGPERPLTQYF. V and J are TRBV3-1 and TRBJ2-3, with D perhaps assigned TRBD1 or TRBD2 (5 bases each). With 4 bases removed from V and 9 bases from J, the gap between germline ends came to 20 bases. The germline V gene has CDR1 LGHDT and CDR2 YNNKEL (reference sequence). The CDR3 consists of 15 residues.